The next 28 T cell receptor beta chains were all read from a single sample in a study of OX40 agonist ivuxolimab in advanced cancers. Libraries were made using the immunoSEQ multiplex PCR assay. Here the immuneACCESS table is served through TCRdb, limited to in-frame sequences with V and J called. Missing clones are a known gap in these copies; in checked studies unresolved V genes cover under half, and the rest lacks a known reason. This sample has around 90,000 clones in its table, and about 90% of those were observed once. The ten largest account for 6.5% to 9% of the sample. The material sequenced was CD4+ or CD8+ T cells sorted from blood, taken in a trial of the OX40 agonist ivuxolimab. These receptors were taken from an adult with an advanced solid tumor such as melanoma, head and neck, liver or kidney cancer.

This clone was recorded only once. The chain links TRBV2 to TRBJ2-7, with 8 bases that match TRBD1. The germline CDR1 and CDR2 sequences are SNHLY and FYNNEI. V dropped 8 bases and J dropped 4; count of bases not matched to a gene: 10. The CDR3 covers 14 residues. CDR3 in DNA: TGTGCCAGCTCCGAACAGGGGGAAATATACGAGCAGTACTTC. This gives the protein CASSEQGEIYEQYF.

The genes are TRBV27 and TRBJ1-2; 9 bases are a match to TRBD1. V was clipped by 6 bases and J by 8 bases; unmatched bases: 13. CDR1 MNHEY and CDR2 SMNVEV come from the germline V gene (reference sequence). The CDR3 contains 15 residues. The CDR3 bases are TGTGCCAGCAGCCGCCGGGACAGGGATCGGCAAGGCTACACCTTC. Translated, it gives CASSRRDRDRQGYTF.

The rearrangement uses TRBV11-3 and TRBJ1-4, with 8 nucleotides matching TRBD1. V lost 5 bases and J lost 8; bases outside the gene matches: 16. Germline V gene lookup returns CDR1 SGHNT and CDR2 YENEEA. This CDR3 comprises 17 residues. CDR3 sequence reads: CASSRYEDRAYGEKLFF. The CDR3 bases are TGTGCCAGCAGCCGATACGAGGACAGGGCCTATGGCGAAAAACTGTTTTTT.

CDR3 residues: CASSSIQGIETQYF. CDR3 coding DNA: TGTGCCAGCAGCTCAATACAGGGAATAGAGACCCAGTACTTC. The gene calls are TRBV11-1 and TRBJ2-5; TRBD1 might be the D (6 bases). The CDR3 runs to 14 residues. Trimming took 4 bases from V and 4 from J, leaving 13 bases between them. Germline-derived CDR1 and CDR2 are SGHAT and FQDESV (reference sequence).

This clone was observed a handful of times. CDR3 amino acids: CASSLDGGNNEQYF. The CDR3 DNA follows: TGTGCCAGCAGCTTAGATGGCGGGAACAACGAGCAGTACTTC. The rearrangement links TRBV7-8 to TRBJ2-7; a possible D gene is TRBD2 (6 bases). The CDR3 has 14 residues. The V and J ends lost 1 base and 5 bases respectively, with 12 bases between them. CDR1 and CDR2 from the germline V gene are SGHVS and FQNEAQ.

The genes are TRBV29-1 and TRBJ2-1; 7 nucleotides match TRBD2. CDR1 and CDR2 (germline): SQVTM, ANQGSEA. This CDR3 spans 15 amino acids. With V trimmed by 2 bases and J by 5 bases, 9 bases remained unmatched. The CDR3 DNA sequence: TGCAGCGTTGAACTTTCCGGGACTACAAACAATGAGCAGTTCTTC. As protein: CSVELSGTTNNEQFF.

The chain uses TRBV13 and TRBJ2-3; TRBD1 might be the D (6 bases). Deletions cut 4 bases from V and 3 bases from J, with 11 bases between. Germline V gives CDR1 PRHDT, CDR2 FYEKMQ (reference sequence). The CDR3 has 14 amino acids. CDR3 residues: CASSYRDGTDTQYF. The DNA of the CDR3 is TGTGCCAGCAGCTACAGGGACGGAACAGATACGCAGTATTTT. The full variable domain, in which reference TRBV13 and TRBJ2-3 provide the parts outside the CDR3, is AAGVIQSPRHLIKEKRETATLKCYPIPRHDTVYWYQQGPGQDPQFLISFYEKMQSDKGSIPDRFSAQQFSDYHSELNMSSLELGDSALYFCASSYRDGTDTQYFGPGTRLTVL.

The chain has TRBV28 and TRBJ2-2, with D possibly TRBD2 on 6 matching bases. Germline-derived CDR1 and CDR2 are MDHEN and SYDVKM. The CDR3 extends over 12 amino acids. Trimming took off 5 bases at V and 6 bases at J, with 7 bases between the two ends. CDR3 sequence (DNA): TGTGCCAGCAGTCGGGGGTCCGGGGAGCTGTTTTTT. Protein: CASSRGSGELFF.

The chain couples TRBV5-1 to TRBJ2-1; 10 nucleotides agree with TRBD2. The CDR3 length is 15 residues. V was pared by 5 bases and J by 2 bases, with 4 bases of the junction left unmatched. The germline V gene has CDR1 SGHRS and CDR2 YFSETQ. The DNA for the CDR3 is TGCGCCAGCAGTTCAGCGGGAGGGCCCTACAATGAGCAGTTCTTC. It codes for CASSSAGGPYNEQFF.

V usage is TRBV18 and J usage is TRBJ1-2, with D unclear. CDR3 length: 14 residues. Germline assignment: CDR1 KGHSH and CDR2 LQKENI. V shed 0 bases and J shed 4 bases, with 9 bases lying between them. The CDR3 region has the DNA TGTGCCAGCTCACCACCGGACGGAAGCTATGGCTACACCTTC. It translates to CASSPPDGSYGYTF.

A few counts support this clone. The chain links TRBV27 to TRBJ2-4, with D maybe TRBD2 (6 bases). This CDR3 has 18 amino acids. Germline CDR1 MNHEY, CDR2 SMNVEV (reference sequence). Trimming removed 5 bases at V and 0 bases at J, with 20 bases between. The CDR3 here is CASSPRGRTPLAKNIQYF. The CDR3 region has the DNA TGTGCCAGCAGTCCTCGGGGGAGGACGCCTCTAGCCAAAAACATTCAGTACTTC.

This chain joins TRBV9 and TRBJ2-3; D possibly corresponds to TRBD1 (6 bases). Trimming took off 0 bases at V and 2 bases at J, with 10 bases between the two ends. CDR1 is SGDLS and CDR2 is YYNGEE in the germline V gene. This CDR3 contains 15 residues. CDR3 DNA sequence: TGTGCCAGCAGCGTAGGAAGGACAGACACAGATACGCAGTATTTT. This codes for CASSVGRTDTDTQYF.

This clone was seen a handful of times. The chain recombines TRBV2 with TRBJ2-5; 8 positions match TRBD1. With V trimmed by 6 bases and J by 3 bases, 9 bases remained unmatched. Germline assignment: CDR1 SNHLY and CDR2 FYNNEI. This CDR3 region has 15 residues. CDR3 region: CASRTGTGIKETQYF. The CDR3, as DNA: TGTGCCAGCAGGACCGGGACAGGTATTAAAGAGACCCAGTACTTC.

This clone showed up just a few times. V is TRBV5-4 and J is TRBJ2-7; tentatively, D is TRBD1 or TRBD2 (5 bases each). Between the trimmed V and J ends, which lost 4 bases and 0 bases, there was a span of 8 bases. Germline V gene lookup returns CDR1 SGHNT and CDR2 YYREEE (reference sequence). This CDR3 is 13 amino acids long. The CDR3 nucleotides are TGTGCCAGCAGCGAGGGGTTCTCCTACGAGCAGTACTTC. This sequence encodes CASSEGFSYEQYF.

This chain links TRBV7-9 with TRBJ2-1, with a tentative D call TRBD2 (5 bases). The germline CDR1 and CDR2 sequences are SEHNR and FQNEAQ (reference sequence). V lost 1 base, J lost 7 bases, and 17 bases lay in between. The CDR3 has 16 amino acids. CDR3 DNA sequence: TGTGCCAGCAGCTTAGTGGGAGCGGTTTGGGGAAATGAGCAGTTCTTC. Amino acids: CASSLVGAVWGNEQFF.

The chain employs TRBV11-3 and TRBJ2-7; a possible D gene is TRBD2 (5 bases). The germline gives CDR1 SGHNT, CDR2 YENEEA. Trimming pared 5 bases from V and 0 bases from J, leaving 11 bases between. The CDR3 consists of 14 residues. The CDR3 DNA sequence: TGTGCCAGCAGCCCCGGACTGAGCTCCTACGAGCAGTACTTC. The encoded protein is CASSPGLSSYEQYF.

The CDR3 loop reads CASSDSAGGPDTQYF. The DNA for the CDR3 is TGTGCCAGCAGTGACTCAGCGGGAGGGCCAGATACGCAGTATTTT. The J gene is TRBJ2-3, the V gene TRBV6-1; 10 nucleotides match TRBD2. CDR3 size: 15 residues. Germline V gene lookup returns CDR1 MNHNS and CDR2 SASEGT. J was trimmed by 4 bases and V by 3 bases; bases with no gene match: 4.

V is TRBV28 and J is TRBJ2-5, with D unclear. Trimming shortened V by 2 bases and J by 0 bases, and 4 bases separated the two germline ends. Germline V CDR1 and CDR2: MDHEN, SYDVKM. There are 13 residues in the CDR3. In DNA form, the CDR3 reads TGTGCCAGCAGTTTAGGACACCAAGAGACCCAGTACTTC. Protein: CASSLGHQETQYF.

The chain links TRBV2 to TRBJ2-7; D is unclear. Per germline, CDR1 SNHLY and CDR2 FYNNEI. The CDR3 covers 14 residues. With 4 bases removed from V and 2 bases from J, the gap between germline ends came to 12 bases. DNA for the CDR3: TGTGCCAGCAGTGGAGTCACGCGAGCCTACGAGCAGTACTTC. Translation gives CASSGVTRAYEQYF.

This chain links TRBV10-1 with TRBJ2-1; 7 bases fit TRBD2. CDR3 size: 13 residues. Germline-derived CDR1 and CDR2 are WNHNN and SYGVQD (reference sequence). V was clipped by 8 bases and J by 9 bases; unmatched bases: 10. CDR3 bases: TGCGCCAGCTCGAGCGGGACCTGGGGTGAGCAGTTCTTC. Translation gives CASSSGTWGEQFF.

The chain uses TRBV30 and TRBJ2-1; 14 bases map to TRBD2. V was clipped by 2 bases and J by 8 bases; unmatched bases: 8. CDR3 length: 16 residues. In germline, CDR1 is GTSNPN, CDR2 SVGIG (reference sequence). CDR3 residues: CAWSLGLAGVWDEQFF. CDR3 nucleotide sequence: TGTGCCTGGAGTCTGGGACTAGCGGGAGTTTGGGATGAGCAGTTCTTC.

The J gene is TRBJ2-3, the V gene TRBV29-1, with 9 bases aligning to TRBD2. Germline CDR1 and CDR2: SQVTM and ANQGSEA. The V gene end was trimmed by 7 bases and the J gene end by 5 bases; junction bases not matched to a gene: 13. This CDR3 comprises 15 residues. CDR3 protein: CSARGLALSLDTQYF. The CDR3 nucleotides are TGCAGCGCCCGGGGACTAGCATTGAGTTTAGATACGCAGTATTTT.

The J gene is TRBJ2-5, the V gene TRBV27; weak D call: TRBD2 (7 bases). The J call could be wrong; TRBJ2-7 is a better fit for the DNA end. Germline V gene sequence: CDR1 MNHEY, CDR2 SMNVEV (reference sequence). The CDR3 is 11 amino acids. The CDR3 sequence: CASGRGYEQYF. The CDR3 DNA reads as TGTGCCAGCGGGAGGGGGTACGAGCAGTACTTC.

This chain uses TRBV25-1 with TRBJ1-1, with no clear D. The CDR3 length is 11 residues. Between the trimmed V and J ends, which lost 9 bases and 1 base, there was a span of 6 bases. Germline V gene data show CDR1 as MGHDK and CDR2 as SYGVNS. The CDR3 DNA sequence: TGTGCCAGTAATGGGAACACTGAAGCTTTCTTT. Translation gives CASNGNTEAFF. The whole variable domain, remainder taken from reference TRBV25-1 and TRBJ1-1, is EADIYQTPRYLVIGTGKKITLECSQTMGHDKMYWYQQDPGMELHLIHYSYGVNSTEKGDLSSESTVSRIRTEHFPLTLESARPSHTSQYLCASNGNTEAFFGQGTRLTVV.

The chain employs TRBV9 and TRBJ1-6; the D gene is possibly TRBD1 (5 bases). CDR1 is SGDLS, CDR2 YYNGEE, per germline. Trimming removed 3 bases at V and 10 bases at J, with 11 bases between. The CDR3 is made up of 13 amino acids. CDR3 in amino acids: CASSARGESPLHF. The CDR3 coding sequence is TGTGCCAGCAGCGCTCGAGGGGAATCACCCCTCCACTTT.

CDR3 sequence (DNA): TGTGCCAGCAGCAACCTGAGGAGCAATCAGCCCCAGCATTTT. This codes for CASSNLRSNQPQHF. V gene TRBV21-1 combines with J gene TRBJ1-5. TRBV21-1 has pseudogene status. The CDR3 spans 14 residues.

This clone was seen a handful of times. This chain joins TRBV9 and TRBJ1-2; D is perhaps TRBD1 (6 bases). Per germline, CDR1 SGDLS and CDR2 YYNGEE. Between the trimmed V and J ends, which lost 3 bases and 4 bases, there was a span of 13 bases. This CDR3 is 14 amino acids long. The CDR3 spells CASSGGQGRYGYTF. CDR3 in DNA: TGTGCCAGCAGCGGGGGGCAGGGGCGCTATGGCTACACCTTC. Based on the CDR3 plus reference TRBV9 and TRBJ1-2, the full variable domain is DSGVTQTPKHLITATGQRVTLRCSPRSGDLSVYWYQQSLDQGLQFLIQYYNGEERAKGNILERFSAQQFPDLHSELNLSSLELGDSALYFCASSGGQGRYGYTFGSGTRLTVV.

The chain recombines TRBV19 with TRBJ1-6; TRBD1 matches at 7 bases. Germline V gene sequence: CDR1 LNHDA, CDR2 SQIVND (reference sequence). The CDR3 runs to 14 residues. With 3 bases clipped from V and 11 bases from J, the junction kept 7 bases outside the gene matches. The CDR3 bases are TGTGCCAGTAGTATTACAGGGGAGGCTCCACCCCTCCACTTT. Translation: CASSITGEAPPLHF.